This T cell receptor (beta chain) was found in a study of OX40 agonist ivuxolimab in advanced cancers. The V gene's germline CDR1 is MNHNS and CDR2 SASEGT. V lost 1 base, J lost 4 bases, and 4 bases lay in between. The CDR3 is made up of 12 amino acids. Only in-frame clones appear in the TCRdb table, and some are missing; sequencing was by immunoSEQ multiplex PCR. In the table there are about 93,000 clones, roughly nine tenths of which are singletons. Only one count was recorded for this clone. J is TRBJ2-5 and V is TRBV6-1; D call uncertain. The sample consisted of CD4+ or CD8+ T cells sorted from blood, taken in a trial of the OX40 agonist ivuxolimab. The sequence came from an adult with an advanced solid tumor such as melanoma, head and neck, liver or kidney cancer. The CDR3 coding sequence is TGTGCCAGCAGTGAAGGGCGAGAGACCCAGTACTTC. This translates into CASSEGRETQYF.